In this sample, the clone carrying this T cell receptor beta chain turned up many times. Its antigen is unidentified. The sample belongs to a study of T-cell reconstitution after alpha-beta-depleted transplantation in children. Study-wide findings and caveats: In some patients, recipient T cells and intrathymic progenitors surviving conditioning explained high day-60 diversity. Several hundred expanded graft clones reportedly were the source of alpha-beta T cells about two months after transplant. From newly produced T cells came most of the T-cell counts and diversity one year after transplant.

Molecular barcoding with unique molecular identifiers was used for the TCRbeta library. One entry per CDR3 protein, called by TCRdb with MiXCR from the PCR reads. This sample has 250,000 to 300,000 distinct CDR3 sequences, with 7.5% to 9% found just once. The sequence was collected from a female patient aged 2-9 years who had a stem cell transplant for Fanconi anemia, so the T cells may come from the graft donor. Sequenced material: peripheral blood, taken 360 days after TCRalphabeta/CD19-depleted stem cell transplant.

This CDR3 reads CSVVGTSGYGYTF. The CDR3 DNA follows: TGCAGCGTTGTGGGAACGAGTGGCTATGGCTACACCTTC. The chain joins TRBV29-1 to TRBJ1-2, with D unclear. Trimming removed 4 bases from V and 4 bases from J, with 13 bases in between. The CDR3 loop spans 13 amino acids. CDR1 is SQVTM and CDR2 is ANQGSEA in the germline V gene.